The source of this T cell receptor (beta chain) is a study of cytomegalovirus exposure and HLA in healthy donors. Across the study: Assignment to the Caucasian-associated ancestry cluster applied to approximately 80% of the approximately 400 genotyped donors. Study results and caveats: DRB1 had the most TCR associations and HLA-C the fewest, a later analysis found, with rates varying by HLA locus. Over 150 TCR beta chains were listed as cytomegalovirus-associated. Among the sequence variants, a highly shared cluster was likely an artifact of sequencing.

For this clone: Its target is unknown. A read error may produce the germline difference seen at one junction end.

13 Jbeta primers and 60 Vbeta primers were used for the PCR. The repertoire was sequenced with immunoSEQ multiplex PCR; TCRdb's copy has only in-frame clones and lacks some. Here the sample spans some 170,000 clones, 70% to 80% being singletons. Germline V CDR1 and CDR2: MNHEY, SVGAGI. CDR3 length: 16 amino acids. Sequencing was carried out using PBMCs. The chain recombines TRBV6-5 with TRBJ2-7; 9 positions match TRBD2. The receptor's source is a man aged 35-49 years in good health and CMV-seronegative. The CDR3 region has the DNA TGTGCCAGCAGTCACTCCGCTGGCGGGAGGGTAGTGGGGCAGTACTTC. Its translation: CASSHSAGGRVVGQYF.